The entry that follows covers one TCR beta chain sequence. Its matching antigen is unknown. The read ends 3 residues before the CDR3 terminus; that terminus is restored from the germline J gene. The data were obtained in a study of T cells in women clearing cervical HPV infection. About the study: Controls' single incident HPV16 infection cleared within 12 months without precancer. Case blood drawn at lesion detection; control blood after infection cleared. Only a few women had HLA typing results available. Study conclusions and caveats: CIN3+ cases had significantly higher TCR repertoire richness than controls, but evenness did not differ.

The CDR3 sequence is 15 residues long. Germline V gives CDR1 SGHTA, CDR2 FQGNSA. J gave up 0 bases and V 5 bases, and 7 bases lay outside the gene matches. TCRdb keeps only in-frame clones here, not all; method: immunoSEQ multiplex PCR. Here the sample table reports some 8,300 clones. The sequenced sample was blood buffy coat. This chain links TRBV7-2 with TRBJ2-7, with 7 bases identical to TRBD2. The receptor was derived from a woman aged 18 to 75 with a cervical HPV16 infection that either progressed to CIN3+ or cleared (not recorded which). This chain's CDR3 is CASSRVGGGSYEQYF. Partial CDR3 DNA: TGTGCCAGCAGCAGGGTGGGCGGGGGCTCCTACGAG.